Each of the 7 T cell receptor beta chains below was sequenced from the same sample in a study of T cells in Graves' hyperthyroidism and ophthalmopathy. The source material, RNA transcripts, was used to amplify TCR beta CDR3 regions. The study used the HTBI primer set for a first-round RT-PCR of the TCR CDR3. Each CDR3 protein is one row after TCRdb ran MiXCR on the multiplex PCR reads. The sample yields hundreds of thousands of distinct CDR3 sequences, 20% seen once. The sequenced material came from blood. The receptors were gathered from a man aged 35 to 55 with Graves' ophthalmopathy.

V is TRBV6-5 and J is TRBJ2-2; TRBD2 agrees at 7 bases. The length of the CDR3 is 18 residues. Germline V gene sequence: CDR1 MNHEY, CDR2 SVGAGI. The J segment lost 0 bases and the V segment lost 3 bases, leaving 10 bases of the junction unmatched. The CDR3, as DNA: TGTGCCAGCAGTTATGAGGGCGGGAGAACAGCGAACACCGGGGAGCTGTTTTTT. Protein sequence: CASSYEGGRTANTGELFF.

CDR3 nucleotides: TGCAGTGCTAAATCTCGGACTAGCAATGAGCAGTTCTTC. It is translated as CSAKSRTSNEQFF. The gene calls are TRBV20-1 and TRBJ2-1; 7 nucleotides line up with TRBD2. The CDR3 consists of 13 residues. Germline CDR1 and CDR2: DFQATT and SNEGSKA (reference sequence). Germline trimming cut 4 bases from V and 6 bases from J; bases unmatched to any gene: 6.

This clonotype has at least ten counts. This sequence joins TRBV7-8 and TRBJ1-5; D gene uncertain. This CDR3 contains 14 residues. Deletions cut 5 bases from V and 1 base from J, with 9 bases between. Looked up from germline, CDR1 is SGHVS and CDR2 is FQNEAQ. The CDR3 region is CASSRVGSNQPQHF. The DNA for the CDR3 is TGTGCCAGCAGCAGGGTAGGAAGCAATCAGCCCCAGCATTTT.

The chain couples TRBV20-1 to TRBJ1-4; the D gene is possibly TRBD1 (5 bases). V gave up 8 bases and J gave up 3 bases, with 16 bases separating them. Germline values: CDR1 DFQATT, CDR2 SNEGSKA (reference sequence). This CDR3 contains 14 residues. The CDR3 here is CSSHEGPPNEKLFF. In DNA, the CDR3 is TGCAGTTCTCACGAGGGACCCCCTAATGAAAAACTGTTTTTT.

This clonotype was counted a few times. The J gene is TRBJ2-3, the V gene TRBV12-3 or TRBV12-4; no clear D. The CDR3 totals 11 residues. Trimming pared 8 bases from V and 5 bases from J, leaving 8 bases between. The CDR3 loop is CASGPEDTQYF. CDR3 bases: TGTGCCAGCGGCCCCGAAGATACGCAGTATTTT.

This clonotype has a count of ten or more. The chain uses TRBV2 and TRBJ2-5; no definite D call. This CDR3 is built from 14 residues. Between the trimmed V and J ends, which lost 7 bases and 4 bases, there was a span of 16 bases. Germline CDR1 is SNHLY and CDR2 is FYNNEI. The CDR3 is CASTATGSGETQYF. DNA of the CDR3: TGTGCCAGCACCGCGACGGGCTCGGGAGAGACCCAGTACTTC.

There are a few counts of this clonotype. The chain employs TRBV5-1 and TRBJ2-7; TRBD1 matches at 11 bases. With 0 bases clipped from V and 7 bases from J, the junction kept 3 bases outside the gene matches. CDR3 length: 14 residues. Germline lookup yields CDR1 SGHRS and CDR2 YFSETQ. The CDR3, as DNA: TGCGCCAGCAGCTTGGAAGGGACAGGGGGGGAGCAGTACTTC. Translating gives CASSLEGTGGEQYF.